This is a list of T cell receptor beta chains from one sample in a study of OX40 agonist ivuxolimab in advanced cancers. Measured with immunoSEQ multiplex PCR; TCRdb has only the in-frame clones, and not every one. The data show over 50,000 clones, around nine tenths seen once. The material was CD4+ or CD8+ T cells sorted from blood, obtained in a trial of the OX40 agonist ivuxolimab. These receptors were taken from an adult with an advanced solid tumor such as melanoma, head and neck, liver or kidney cancer. The CDR3 runs from the conserved cysteine through the conserved F or W. The D gene is left open where the match is weak. Not all rows give a size; the values are once, few, many and, for expanded clones, a class.

TRBV6-8	TRBJ2-7	TRBD2	NA	TGTGCCAGCAGTTACGGAGCGGGAGAATCCTACGAGCAGTACTTC	CASSYGAGESYEQYF
TRBV28	TRBJ1-1	NA	NA	TGTGCCAGCAGTTATCGACAGATGTTCCCTGAAGCTTTCTTT	CASSYRQMFPEAFF
TRBV11-2	TRBJ1-3	NA	NA	TGTGCCAGCAGCCCTCAAGGGACATTTGGAAACACCATATATTTT	CASSPQGTFGNTIYF
TRBV4-2	TRBJ2-7	NA	NA	TGTGCCAGCAGCTTAGGCCAATCCTACGAGCAGTACTTC	CASSLGQSYEQYF
TRBV29-1	TRBJ1-4	NA	few	TGCAGCGTTGAGATCCCGGAACTGTTTTTT	CSVEIPELFF
TRBV27	TRBJ2-1	NA	once	TGTGCCAGTACCAAGCCGGGGTTCTACAATGAGCAGTTCTTC	CASTKPGFYNEQFF
TRBV29-1	TRBJ2-5	NA	NA	TGCAGCGTGGGGAAGGAGACCCAGTACTTC	CSVGKETQYF
TRBV23-1	TRBJ2-3	TRBD2	NA	TGCGCAGGAAGGACTAGCGGGAGGGGAGATACGCAGTATTTT	CAGRTSGRGDTQYF
TRBV28	TRBJ1-5	TRBD1	NA	TGTGCCAGCAGTACCCACATAACAGGGGGCTATGATCAGCCCCAGCATTTT	CASSTHITGGYDQPQHF
TRBV27	TRBJ1-2	NA	NA	TGTGCCAGCAGTTTAAGGCAGGGCTATGGCTACACCTTC	CASSLRQGYGYTF